One and the same sample provided the 22 T cell receptor beta chains below, sequenced in a study of PD-1 blockade in classical Hodgkin lymphoma. This table comes from immunoSEQ multiplex PCR, and its TCRdb copy is limited to in-frame clones, with some not included. There are 30,000 to 40,000 clones in the sample; 82% occur only once, and around a third lies in the top ten. All patients experienced relapse after autologous stem cell transplantation, and brentuximab vedotin exposure was variable. The sample here was peripheral blood mononuclear cells (PBMCs), taken at baseline. All receptors derive from a human donor with classical Hodgkin lymphoma.

The CDR3 DNA sequence: TGCGCCAGCAGCCCAGGGACAGGGGGAGGAGAGACCCAGTACTTC. Amino acid sequence: CASSPGTGGGETQYF. This chain uses TRBV5-1 with TRBJ2-5, with 11 nucleotides matching TRBD1. Germline CDR1 is SGHRS and CDR2 is YFSETQ. The CDR3 has 15 residues. J was trimmed by 4 bases and V by 4 bases; bases with no gene match: 6.

The J gene is TRBJ1-1, the V gene TRBV7-9, with TRBD1 as a possible D gene (6 bases). Germline lookup yields CDR1 SEHNR and CDR2 FQNEAQ (reference sequence). The CDR3 is made up of 13 amino acids. V lost 4 bases, J lost 4 bases, and 10 bases lay in between. The CDR3 loop is CASSSQGPTEAFF. DNA for the CDR3: TGTGCCAGCAGCTCACAGGGACCCACTGAAGCTTTCTTT.

The rearrangement links TRBV19 to TRBJ1-1, with TRBD1 as a possible D gene (5 bases). CDR3 length: 14 amino acids. Germline CDR1 reads LNHDA; CDR2 reads SQIVND (reference sequence). Deletions cut 3 bases from V and 2 bases from J, with 10 bases between. Here the CDR3 DNA reads TGTGCCAGTAGTATGACAGTACATAACACTGAAGCTTTCTTT. It encodes CASSMTVHNTEAFF.

This clone was detected only a few times. The rearrangement links TRBV4-1 to TRBJ1-6; maybe TRBD1 (6 bases). Per germline, CDR1 MGHRA and CDR2 YSYEKL. V dropped 3 bases and J dropped 4 bases, with 10 bases sitting between them. The CDR3 covers 15 residues. This chain's CDR3 is CASSHPGQYNSPLHF. The CDR3 DNA reads TGCGCCAGCAGCCATCCGGGACAATATAATTCACCCCTCCACTTT.

The chain recombines TRBV15 with TRBJ1-1, with no clear D. V lost 5 bases to trimming and J lost 1 base, with 11 bases between them. The length of the CDR3 is 14 residues. Germline V gene sequence: CDR1 LNHNV, CDR2 YYDKDF (reference sequence). Here the CDR3 reads CATSVRTWNTEAFF. The CDR3, as DNA: TGTGCCACCAGCGTCCGGACTTGGAACACTGAAGCTTTCTTT.

V gene TRBV13 combines with J gene TRBJ2-3, with D possibly TRBD2 on 7 matching bases. Trimming cost V 5 bases and J 6 bases, with 18 bases left between them. Germline lookup yields CDR1 PRHDT and CDR2 FYEKMQ (reference sequence). The CDR3 contains 15 residues. CDR3 region: CASSVQRGGRDTQYF. Here the CDR3 DNA reads TGTGCCAGCAGCGTCCAAAGGGGGGGGCGGGATACGCAGTATTTT. Complete variable domain (other parts from reference TRBV13 and TRBJ2-3): AAGVIQSPRHLIKEKRETATLKCYPIPRHDTVYWYQQGPGQDPQFLISFYEKMQSDKGSIPDRFSAQQFSDYHSELNMSSLELGDSALYFCASSVQRGGRDTQYFGPGTRLTVL.

The chain joins TRBV4-2 to TRBJ1-4, with TRBD1 matching over 9 bases. CDR3 length: 16 amino acids. Losses at the gene ends were 4 bases for V and 5 bases for J; bases not matched to a gene: 8. Germline CDR1 reads LGHNA; CDR2 reads YNFKEQ. In nucleotides, the CDR3 is TGTGCCAGCAGCCCCTTTGGGACAGGGACAAATGAAAAACTGTTTTTT. As protein: CASSPFGTGTNEKLFF.

This chain uses TRBV5-4 with TRBJ2-4; D possibly matches TRBD1 or TRBD2 (5 bases each). The CDR3 spans 17 residues. V was pared by 0 bases and J by 0 bases, with 13 bases between. From germline, CDR1 is SGHNT and CDR2 YYREEE (reference sequence). CDR3 region: CASSLGSGRLAKNIQYF. The DNA of the CDR3 is TGTGCCAGCAGCTTGGGGTCGGGGCGCTTAGCCAAAAACATTCAGTACTTC.

The chain is built from TRBV5-1 and TRBJ2-1; tentative D call: TRBD1 (6 bases). There are 19 residues in the CDR3. The germline V gene encodes CDR1 SGHRS and CDR2 YFSETQ. V was cut by 3 bases and J by 0 bases, with 22 bases left in between. The CDR3 DNA follows: TGCGCCAGCAGCTCGTTAAAGGCTACAGGGAACAGCTCCTACAATGAGCAGTTCTTC. Amino acid sequence: CASSSLKATGNSSYNEQFF.

The chain joins TRBV30 to TRBJ1-6; no reliable D call. The ends were cut back, 4 bases at V and 10 bases at J, with 14 bases in the middle. The CDR3 runs 13 residues. From germline, CDR1 is GTSNPN and CDR2 SVGIG (reference sequence). The CDR3 reads CAWIRPPESPLHF. For the CDR3, the DNA is TGTGCCTGGATTCGACCTCCGGAGTCACCCCTCCACTTT. The whole variable domain, filled in from reference TRBV30 and TRBJ1-6, reads SQTIHQWPATLVQPVGSPLSLECTVEGTSNPNLYWYRQAAGRGLQLLFYSVGIGQISSEVPQNLSASRPQDRQFILSSKKLLLSDSGFYLCAWIRPPESPLHFGNGTRLTVT.

This clone was seen more than once but under ten times. This rearrangement joins TRBV30 to TRBJ2-3; either TRBD1 or TRBD2 may fit D (7 bases each). Deletions cut 0 bases from V and 8 bases from J, with 12 bases between. The CDR3 is 13 residues long. Germline assignment: CDR1 GTSNPN and CDR2 SVGIG (reference sequence). The CDR3 DNA sequence: TGTGCCTGGAGTGTAGCAGGGGGGGGTACGCAGTATTTT. It yields the protein CAWSVAGGGTQYF.

This chain joins TRBV6-6 and TRBJ1-5; no clear D gene. The CDR3 extends over 15 amino acids. The germline gives CDR1 MNHNY, CDR2 SVGAGI (reference sequence). The V gene lost 0 bases and the J gene lost 5 bases, with 11 bases spanning the gap. The CDR3 DNA follows: TGTGCCAGCAGTTACTCGGTGAGGGAGGATCAGCCCCAGCATTTT. Residues: CASSYSVREDQPQHF.

This rearrangement joins TRBV6-1 to TRBJ1-1; D is unresolved. Germline lookup yields CDR1 MNHNS and CDR2 SASEGT. The CDR3 extends over 13 amino acids. Trimming removed 1 base at V and 1 base at J, with 4 bases between. CDR3 coding DNA: TGTGCCAGCAGTGAAGGTTGGAACACTGAAGCTTTCTTT. Its translation is CASSEGWNTEAFF.

This clone was detected once. The rearrangement links TRBV7-9 to TRBJ1-1, with D unresolved. Trimming left V 6 bases short and J 3 bases short, with 8 bases between. Germline-derived CDR1 and CDR2 are SEHNR and FQNEAQ (reference sequence). The CDR3 spans 12 residues. The CDR3 sequence is CASRREDTEAFF. In nucleotides, the CDR3 is TGTGCCAGCAGAAGGGAGGACACTGAAGCTTTCTTT. Supplemented by reference TRBV7-9 and TRBJ1-1, the full variable domain reads DTGVSQNPRHKITKRGQNVTFRCDPISEHNRLYWYRQTLGQGPEFLTYFQNEAQLEKSRLLSDRFSAERPKGSFSTLEIQRTEQGDSAMYLCASRREDTEAFFGQGTRLTVV.

This rearrangement joins TRBV7-2 to TRBJ2-1; TRBD1 might be the D (5 bases). This CDR3 has 15 residues. Looked up from germline, CDR1 is SGHTA and CDR2 is FQGNSA. The V gene lost 5 bases and the J gene lost 4 bases, with 15 bases spanning the gap. Written as DNA, the CDR3 is TGTGCCAGCAGCCCTACGACGGACATTTACAATGAGCAGTTCTTC. Its protein is CASSPTTDIYNEQFF.

CDR3 DNA: TGTGCCAGCAGCCCCTACAGGGCTGAAGCTTTCTTT. Translated: CASSPYRAEAFF. The rearrangement links TRBV7-9 to TRBJ1-1, with D tentatively TRBD1 (6 bases). Germline CDR1 and CDR2: SEHNR and FQNEAQ (reference sequence). V gave up 5 bases and J gave up 6 bases, with 10 bases separating them. The CDR3 covers 12 residues.

The chain joins TRBV6-5 to TRBJ1-4, with D uncertain. The CDR3 runs 15 residues. The germline gives CDR1 MNHEY, CDR2 SVGAGI. V lost 10 bases to trimming and J lost 7 bases, with 22 bases between them. The CDR3 loop is CATPDRDHLGEKLFF. DNA of the CDR3: TGTGCCACTCCGGACCGCGACCACCTCGGTGAAAAACTGTTTTTT.

The chain employs TRBV5-1 and TRBJ1-2; 7 bases are shared with TRBD1. V lost 0 bases to trimming and J lost 6 bases; unmatched junction nucleotides: 5. The CDR3 spans 14 residues. Germline V gene lookup returns CDR1 SGHRS and CDR2 YFSETQ. The CDR3 spells CASSLETTGNGYTF. In DNA form, the CDR3 reads TGCGCCAGCAGCTTGGAGACGACAGGGAATGGCTACACCTTC.

The V gene is TRBV7-2, the J gene TRBJ2-7; TRBD2 matches 9 bases. The germline gives CDR1 SGHTA, CDR2 FQGNSA. V dropped 5 bases and J dropped 4; count of bases not matched to a gene: 6. The CDR3 runs 14 residues. This CDR3 is CASSRAGGGYEQYF. In DNA, the CDR3 is TGTGCCAGCAGCAGAGCGGGGGGAGGGTACGAGCAGTACTTC.

The V call is TRBV11-3, the J call TRBJ2-3; TRBD1 is a possible D gene (6 bases). Trimming took 1 base from V and 5 from J, leaving 13 bases between them. Germline assignment: CDR1 SGHNT and CDR2 YENEEA. CDR3 length: 15 amino acids. The CDR3 here is CASSLAPGAQDTQYF. Here the CDR3 DNA reads TGTGCCAGCAGCTTAGCTCCAGGGGCGCAAGATACGCAGTATTTT.

Concerning this clone itself: At one of its ends the junction is not consistent with the germline gene, which may arise from a read error. V usage is TRBV7-7 and J usage is TRBJ1-4; D may be TRBD1 (6 bases). This CDR3 contains 13 residues. CDR1 and CDR2 (germline): SSHAT, FNYEAQ (reference sequence). CDR3 sequence: CASSLDGGQSLFF. The CDR3 DNA sequence: TGTGCTAGCAGCTTAGATGGGGGGCAAAGCCTGTTTTTT.

The chain recombines TRBV6-6 with TRBJ1-2; TRBD1 aligns across 8 bases. This CDR3 comprises 16 residues. The ends lost 0 bases at V and 8 bases at J; junction bases unmatched: 11. Germline V CDR1 and CDR2: MNHNY, SVGAGI (reference sequence). CDR3 sequence: CASSYSSGQGLGGYTF. In DNA, the CDR3 is TGTGCCAGCAGTTACTCAAGCGGACAGGGTCTTGGGGGCTACACCTTC.